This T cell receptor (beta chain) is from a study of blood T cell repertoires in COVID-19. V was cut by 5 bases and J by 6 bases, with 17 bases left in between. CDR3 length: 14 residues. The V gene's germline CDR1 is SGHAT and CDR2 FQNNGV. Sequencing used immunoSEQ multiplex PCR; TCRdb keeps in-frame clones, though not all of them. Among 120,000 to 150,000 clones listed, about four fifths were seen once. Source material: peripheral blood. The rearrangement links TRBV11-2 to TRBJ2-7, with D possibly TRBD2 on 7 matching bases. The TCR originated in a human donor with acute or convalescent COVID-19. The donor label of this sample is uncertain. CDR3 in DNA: TGTGCCAGCAGCCTGGGAGGGGGGGTTTCCGAGCAGTACTTC. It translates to CASSLGGGVSEQYF.